The 26 T cell receptor beta chains given below trace back to one sample, sequenced in a study of blood T cells in healthy people across ages. Using a J-beta primer mix together with a sample-barcoded 5' primer, a second PCR was run for 7 to 11 cycles. TCRdb reanalysed the 5' RACE reads using MiXCR and keeps one entry per CDR3 protein. Here the sample spans some 790,000 distinct CDR3 sequences, less than 35% being singletons. Sequencing used blood. The receptor set was obtained from an elderly woman in good health.

There are many counts of this clonotype. The chain carries TRBV15 and TRBJ1-4, with 10 bases fitting TRBD1. Germline assignment: CDR1 LNHNV and CDR2 YYDKDF (reference sequence). This CDR3 contains 14 residues. The junction had 6 bases not matched to a gene; V was cut back by 6 bases and J by 8 bases. CDR3 nucleotides: TGTGCCACCAGGGGGACAGGGGAAGAAGAAAAACTGTTTTTT. Translated, it gives CATRGTGEEEKLFF.

This clonotype was picked up many times. V usage is TRBV6-2 or TRBV6-3 and J usage is TRBJ2-5; 7 bases are shared with TRBD1. CDR3 length: 15 residues. Germline assignment: CDR1 MNHEY and CDR2 SVGEGT. V trimming: 3 bases; J trimming: 5 bases; junction bases outside the gene matches: 9. In nucleotides, the CDR3 is TGTGCCAGCAGTTATCTGTCGACAGGGCCGGAGACCCAGTACTTC. Its protein product is CASSYLSTGPETQYF.

J is TRBJ2-2 and V is TRBV28; D remains unclear. The ends were cut back, 11 bases at V and 1 base at J, with 8 bases in the middle. Germline loops: CDR1 MDHEN, CDR2 SYDVKM. The CDR3 sequence is 12 residues long. DNA of the CDR3: TGTGCCTACAAGGGGAACACCGGGGAGCTGTTTTTT. This codes for CAYKGNTGELFF.

The table lists this clonotype with a few counts. A much more abundant neighbour one base away suggests this may be a read error. The chain has TRBV7-2 and TRBJ2-5; a weak D match, TRBD2 (5 bases). The germline V and J ends were trimmed by 1 base and 9 bases, with 12 bases remaining between them. This CDR3 region has 13 residues. Looked up from germline, CDR1 is SGHTA and CDR2 is FQGNSA. The CDR3 region has the DNA TGTGCCAGCAGCTTAGGGGTGATGGAGGCCCAGTACTTC. Encoded protein: CASSLGVMEAQYF.

This clonotype came up a few times. This chain uses TRBV2 with TRBJ1-1; 7 nucleotides line up with TRBD1. Trimming removed 6 bases from V and 1 base from J; junction bases left unmatched: 5. The CDR3 consists of 14 residues. Germline assignment: CDR1 SNHLY and CDR2 FYNNEI. CDR3 region: CASSDREANTEAFF. The CDR3 DNA reads as TGTGCCAGCAGCGACAGGGAGGCGAACACTGAAGCTTTCTTT.

This chain links TRBV6-1 with TRBJ2-3, with 15 bases identical to TRBD2. Per the germline V gene, CDR1 is MNHNS and CDR2 is SASEGT. With 9 bases clipped from V and 1 base from J, the junction kept 5 bases outside the gene matches. CDR3 length: 16 residues. The chain's CDR3 is CASGTSGGLRTDTQYF. In DNA, the CDR3 is TGTGCCAGTGGGACTAGCGGGGGGCTACGCACAGATACGCAGTATTTT.

Worth noting for this clonotype: An end of the junction does not agree with germline; a read error may underlie this. V gene TRBV20-1 combines with J gene TRBJ2-5, with D perhaps TRBD1 or TRBD2 (5 bases each). Germline-derived CDR1 and CDR2 are DFQATT and SNEGSKA (reference sequence). The CDR3 contains 13 residues. CDR3 in amino acids: CSAGGDLQESQYF. The CDR3, as DNA: TGCAGTGCCGGTGGGGACCTCCAAGAGAGCCAGTACTTC.

A word on this clonotype: A much larger clone sits a single nucleotide away, making a read error possible. The chain recombines TRBV3-1 with TRBJ1-1; possibly TRBD1 for D (5 bases). The CDR3 extends over 15 amino acids. The germline V gene encodes CDR1 LGHDT and CDR2 YNNKEL (reference sequence). Deletions cut 1 base from V and 5 bases from J, with 14 bases between. CDR3 in DNA: TGTGCCAGCAGCCAAGGCCTCGTTAAGGGGACTGAAGCTTTCTTT. It translates to CASSQGLVKGTEAFF. Complete variable domain (other parts from reference TRBV3-1 and TRBJ1-1): DTAVSQTPKYLVTQMGNDKSIKCEQNLGHDTMYWYKQDSKKFLKIMFSYNNKELIINETVPNRFSPKSPDKAHLNLHINSLELGDSAVYFCASSQGLVKGTEAFFGQGTRLTVV.

Ten or more counts support this clonotype. CDR3 in amino acids: CAWAGLWNTEAFF. Here the CDR3 DNA reads TGTGCCTGGGCAGGGTTATGGAACACTGAAGCTTTCTTT. The chain links TRBV30 to TRBJ1-1; possibly TRBD1 for D (5 bases). Germline V gene data show CDR1 as GTSNPN and CDR2 as SVGIG (reference sequence). The CDR3 is 13 amino acids. The ends were cut back, 5 bases at V and 1 base at J, with 11 bases in the middle.

This clonotype was observed at least ten times. The rearrangement uses TRBV6-1 and TRBJ2-1; 12 bases map to TRBD1. From germline, CDR1 is MNHNS and CDR2 SASEGT. The CDR3 loop spans 17 amino acids. The J segment lost 8 bases and the V segment lost 5 bases, leaving 13 bases of the junction unmatched. CDR3 DNA sequence: TGTGCCAGCAGTCCCGAACCCCGGGACAGGGGGCATCATGAGCAGTTCTTC. This translates into CASSPEPRDRGHHEQFF.

This clonotype was observed at least ten times. This chain uses TRBV6-1 with TRBJ1-5, with TRBD1 as a possible D gene (6 bases). The CDR3 is 19 residues long. Trimming took off 5 bases at V and 1 base at J, with 24 bases between the two ends. CDR1 is MNHNS and CDR2 is SASEGT in the germline V gene. The CDR3 DNA is TGTGCCAGCAGTAAATACCGGGACCTCCAGGGACAAAGCAATCAGCCCCAGCATTTT. This codes for CASSKYRDLQGQSNQPQHF.

This clonotype was recorded at least ten times. V and J are TRBV5-1 and TRBJ1-5; D gene uncertain. Germline lookup yields CDR1 SGHRS and CDR2 YFSETQ. Trimming left V 4 bases short and J 3 bases short, with 8 bases between. The CDR3 extends over 13 amino acids. CDR3 in amino acids: CASSPDVNQPQHF. The CDR3 DNA follows: TGCGCCAGCAGCCCAGATGTCAATCAGCCCCAGCATTTT.

This chain links TRBV6-2 or TRBV6-3 with TRBJ2-2; 7 bases are shared with TRBD1. Germline V CDR1 and CDR2: MNHEY, SVGEGT. Germline trimming cut 5 bases from V and 0 bases from J; bases unmatched to any gene: 6. This CDR3 has 16 residues. The DNA for the CDR3 is TGTGCCAGCAGTCTAGGACAGGCCTCGAACACCGGGGAGCTGTTTTTT. Translated: CASSLGQASNTGELFF.

About this clonotype itself: Since a much larger clone is just one base distant, this may be a read error. V is TRBV6-1 and J is TRBJ2-1, with a tentative D call TRBD2 (7 bases). The DNA end is more similar to TRBJ2-7, so the J call may be wrong. The V gene's germline CDR1 is MNHNS and CDR2 SASEGT. CDR3 length: 13 amino acids. CDR3 loop: CASGGGSYNEQYF. The CDR3 bases are TGTGCCAGCGGGGGGGGCTCCTACAATGAGCAGTACTTC.

The chain carries TRBV11-2 and TRBJ2-5; D unclear. Germline lookup yields CDR1 SGHAT and CDR2 FQNNGV. Trimming removed 6 bases at V and 5 bases at J, with 10 bases between. The CDR3 totals 12 residues. Here the CDR3 DNA reads TGTGCCAGCAGTCGCTCTGCGGAGACCCAGTACTTC. Translated: CASSRSAETQYF.

With respect to this clonotype: Its ends do not fully match the called genes, so a read error is possible. This chain joins TRBV2 and TRBJ2-3; D is undetermined. Looked up from germline, CDR1 is SNHLY and CDR2 is FYNNEI. The CDR3 length is 14 residues. CDR3 loop: CAGSELGNRDTQYF. CDR3 sequence (DNA): TGTGCCGGCAGTGAATTAGGAAATAGGGATACGCAGTATTTT.

This clonotype was counted a few times. This CDR3 reads CATSERRGTDTQYF. The CDR3 region has the DNA TGTGCCACCAGTGAGAGGCGAGGAACAGATACGCAGTATTTT. The genes are TRBV24-1 and TRBJ2-3; D remains unclear. Germline V lookup: CDR1 KGHDR, CDR2 SFDVKD. Trimming removed 4 bases from V and 3 bases from J, with 10 bases in between. The CDR3 length is 14 residues.

CDR3 in DNA: TGTGCCAGTAGTATAGGTGGGACAGGGAACACTGAAGCTTTCTTT. It translates to CASSIGGTGNTEAFF. The gene calls are TRBV19 and TRBJ1-1; TRBD1 matches at 8 bases. V shed 1 base, J shed 1 base, and the junction held 2 bases outside the gene matches. The CDR3 is made up of 15 amino acids. Per germline, CDR1 LNHDA and CDR2 SQIVND (reference sequence).

The V call is TRBV7-9, the J call TRBJ2-5; no definite D call. The J call may be incorrect, as the DNA end agrees better with TRBJ2-7. Looked up from germline, CDR1 is SEHNR and CDR2 is FQNEAQ (reference sequence). The CDR3 consists of 13 residues. The CDR3 DNA reads as TGTGCCAGCAGCTTAAACCAACATTTCGAGCAGTACTTC. Its protein is CASSLNQHFEQYF.

This clonotype was seen only once. This may arise from a read error, as a much more abundant clone is one base away. This chain connects TRBV9 to TRBJ2-1, with 12 bases aligning to TRBD1. CDR3 length equals 16 residues. Germline-derived CDR1 and CDR2 are SGDLS and YYNGEE. The CDR3 loop is CASSGPGQGAYSEQFF. CDR3 DNA sequence: TGTGCCAGCAGCGGACCGGGACAGGGGGCATACAGTGAGCAGTTCTTC.

This clonotype was detected only a few times. The V call is TRBV10-3, the J call TRBJ1-1; D might be TRBD1 (5 bases). Trimming left V 2 bases short and J 5 bases short, with 12 bases between. The CDR3 is made up of 14 amino acids. Germline values: CDR1 ENHRY, CDR2 SYGVKD. CDR3 amino acids: CAISEPGGGTEAFF. CDR3 DNA sequence: TGTGCCATCAGTGAGCCCGGGGGGGGTACTGAAGCTTTCTTT.

This clonotype was detected many times. The chain uses TRBV3-1 and TRBJ2-3; weak D call: TRBD1 (7 bases). Germline V gene lookup returns CDR1 LGHDT and CDR2 YNNKEL (reference sequence). Trimming shortened V by 7 bases and J by 2 bases, and 19 bases separated the two germline ends. The CDR3 totals 16 residues. The CDR3 DNA follows: TGTGCCAGCACCCTACGGGGGACAGATCTCACAGATACGCAGTATTTT. Amino acid sequence: CASTLRGTDLTDTQYF.

The V gene is TRBV6-2 or TRBV6-3, the J gene TRBJ1-5, with a tentative D call TRBD1 (6 bases). Trimming cost V 7 bases and J 0 bases, with 16 bases left between them. The germline V gene has CDR1 MNHEY and CDR2 SVGEGT. There are 16 residues in the CDR3. The CDR3 reads CASTGDRAHSNQPQHF. CDR3 in DNA: TGTGCCAGCACAGGGGACCGGGCCCATAGCAATCAGCCCCAGCATTTT.

This clonotype was seen many times. The chain couples TRBV7-9 to TRBJ1-2; 10 bases align to TRBD1. V was clipped by 5 bases and J by 6 bases; unmatched bases: 9. This CDR3 contains 15 residues. The germline gives CDR1 SEHNR, CDR2 FQNEAQ (reference sequence). The CDR3 nucleotides read TGTGCCAGCAGCCCCGGGACAGGGGCCCTGGATGGCTACACCTTC. Residues: CASSPGTGALDGYTF.

V gene TRBV2 combines with J gene TRBJ2-7, with TRBD1 identical over 9 bases. V trimming: 6 bases; J trimming: 1 base; junction bases outside the gene matches: 7. Germline CDR1 is SNHLY and CDR2 is FYNNEI. This CDR3 has 15 amino acids. DNA of the CDR3: TGTGCCAGCAGACCATTCGGACAGGGGTCCTACGAGCAGTACTTC. Translation: CASRPFGQGSYEQYF.

This clonotype was picked up many times. The V call is TRBV20-1, the J call TRBJ2-6, with TRBD1 matching 7 bases. The germline gives CDR1 DFQATT, CDR2 SNEGSKA (reference sequence). This CDR3 has 16 residues. Trimming removed 2 bases from V and 1 base from J; junction bases left unmatched: 5. This CDR3 reads CSARLQGFSGANVLTF. The DNA of the CDR3 is TGCAGTGCTAGACTACAGGGGTTTTCTGGGGCCAACGTCCTGACTTTC.